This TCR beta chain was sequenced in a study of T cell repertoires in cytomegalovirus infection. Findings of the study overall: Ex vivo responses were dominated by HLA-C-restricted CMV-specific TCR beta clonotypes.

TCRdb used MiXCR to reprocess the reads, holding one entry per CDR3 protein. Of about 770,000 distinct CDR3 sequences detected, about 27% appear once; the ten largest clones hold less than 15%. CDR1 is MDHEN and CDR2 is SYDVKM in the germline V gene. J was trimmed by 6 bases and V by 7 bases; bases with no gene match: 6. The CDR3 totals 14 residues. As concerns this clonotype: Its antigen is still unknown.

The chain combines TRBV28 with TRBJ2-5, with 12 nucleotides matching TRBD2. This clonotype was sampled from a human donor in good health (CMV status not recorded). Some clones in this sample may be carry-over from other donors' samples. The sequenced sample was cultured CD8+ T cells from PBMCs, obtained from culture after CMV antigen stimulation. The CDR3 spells CASIRTSGDKTQYF. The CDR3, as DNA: TGTGCCAGCATTCGGACTAGCGGGGACAAGACCCAGTACTTC.